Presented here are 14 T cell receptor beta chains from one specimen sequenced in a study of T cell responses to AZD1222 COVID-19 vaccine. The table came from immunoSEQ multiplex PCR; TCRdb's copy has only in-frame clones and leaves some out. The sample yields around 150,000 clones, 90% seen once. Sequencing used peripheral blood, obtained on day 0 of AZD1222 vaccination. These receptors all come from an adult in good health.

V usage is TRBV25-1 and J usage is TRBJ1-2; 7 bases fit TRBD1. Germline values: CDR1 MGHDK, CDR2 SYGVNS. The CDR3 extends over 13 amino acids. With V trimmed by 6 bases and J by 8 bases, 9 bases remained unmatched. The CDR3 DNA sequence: TGTGCCAGCAGATCCGGGACAGTTGAGGGCTACACCTTC. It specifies CASRSGTVEGYTF.

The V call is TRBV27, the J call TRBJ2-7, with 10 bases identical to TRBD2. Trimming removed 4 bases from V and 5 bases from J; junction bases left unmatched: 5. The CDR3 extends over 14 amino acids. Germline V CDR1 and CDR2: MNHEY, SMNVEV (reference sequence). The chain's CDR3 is CASSSSGSSDEQYF. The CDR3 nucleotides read TGTGCCAGCAGTTCTAGCGGGAGTAGTGACGAGCAGTACTTC.

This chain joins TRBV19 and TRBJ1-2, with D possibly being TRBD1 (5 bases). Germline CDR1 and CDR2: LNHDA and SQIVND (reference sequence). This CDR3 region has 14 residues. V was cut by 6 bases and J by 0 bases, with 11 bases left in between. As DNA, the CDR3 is TGTGCCAGTAGAATGGGGGGTTCTAACTATGGCTACACCTTC. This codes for CASRMGGSNYGYTF.

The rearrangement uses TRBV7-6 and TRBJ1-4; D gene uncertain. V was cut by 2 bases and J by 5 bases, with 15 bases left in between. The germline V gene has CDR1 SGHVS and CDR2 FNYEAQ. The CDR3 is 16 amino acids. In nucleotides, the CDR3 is TGTGCCAGCAGCTTATTAGTCCCCGGGGAGAATGAAAAACTGTTTTTT. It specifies CASSLLVPGENEKLFF. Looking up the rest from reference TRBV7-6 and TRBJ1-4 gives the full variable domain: GAGVSQSPRYKVTKRGQDVALRCDPISGHVSLYWYRQALGQGPEFLTYFNYEAQQDKSGLPNDRFSAERPEGSISTLTIQRTEQRDSAMYRCASSLLVPGENEKLFFGSGTQLSVL.

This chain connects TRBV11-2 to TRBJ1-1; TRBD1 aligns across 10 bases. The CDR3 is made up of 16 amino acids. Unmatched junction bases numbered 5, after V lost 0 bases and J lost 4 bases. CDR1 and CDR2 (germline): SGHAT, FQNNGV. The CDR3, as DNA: TGTGCCAGCAGCTTAGACTCAGGACAGGGGGGCACTGAAGCTTTCTTT. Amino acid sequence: CASSLDSGQGGTEAFF.

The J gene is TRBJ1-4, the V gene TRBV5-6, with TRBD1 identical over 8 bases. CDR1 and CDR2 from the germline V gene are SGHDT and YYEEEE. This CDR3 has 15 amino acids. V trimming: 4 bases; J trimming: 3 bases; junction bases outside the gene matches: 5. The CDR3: CASSLRTGSNEKLFF. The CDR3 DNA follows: TGTGCCAGCAGCCTACGGACAGGGTCTAATGAAAAACTGTTTTTT.

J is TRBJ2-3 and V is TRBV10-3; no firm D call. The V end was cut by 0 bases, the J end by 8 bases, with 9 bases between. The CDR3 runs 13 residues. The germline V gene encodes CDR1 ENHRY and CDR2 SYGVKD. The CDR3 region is CAISESSLGTQYF. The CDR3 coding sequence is TGTGCCATCAGTGAGTCATCGCTTGGTACGCAGTATTTT.

CDR3 nucleotide sequence: TGTGCCAGCAGCATATCCCGGGACACCTTGGGCTATGGCTACACCTTC. It translates to CASSISRDTLGYGYTF. The chain carries TRBV11-2 and TRBJ1-2, with D maybe TRBD1 (6 bases). Germline CDR1 is SGHAT and CDR2 is FQNNGV. The CDR3 is made up of 16 amino acids. V gave up 5 bases and J gave up 4 bases, with 20 bases separating them.

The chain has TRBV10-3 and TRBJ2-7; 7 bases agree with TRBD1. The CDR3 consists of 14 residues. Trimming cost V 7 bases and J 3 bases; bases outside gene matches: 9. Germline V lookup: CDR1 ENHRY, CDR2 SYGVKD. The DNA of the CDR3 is TGTGCCATCAAACGGACAGGAGAGAACTACGAGCAGTACTTC. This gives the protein CAIKRTGENYEQYF.

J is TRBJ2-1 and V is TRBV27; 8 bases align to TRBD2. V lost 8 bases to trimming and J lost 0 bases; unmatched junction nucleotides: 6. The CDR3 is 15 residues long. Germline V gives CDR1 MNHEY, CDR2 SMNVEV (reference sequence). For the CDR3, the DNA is TGTGCCAGCGATTCCAGCGGGAGCTCCTACAATGAGCAGTTCTTC. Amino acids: CASDSSGSSYNEQFF.

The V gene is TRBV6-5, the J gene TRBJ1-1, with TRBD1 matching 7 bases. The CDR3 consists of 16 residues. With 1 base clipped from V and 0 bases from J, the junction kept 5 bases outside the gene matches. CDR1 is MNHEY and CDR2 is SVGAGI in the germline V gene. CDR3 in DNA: TGTGCCAGCAGTTACTTGGGACAGCCGGTGAACACTGAAGCTTTCTTT. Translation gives CASSYLGQPVNTEAFF.

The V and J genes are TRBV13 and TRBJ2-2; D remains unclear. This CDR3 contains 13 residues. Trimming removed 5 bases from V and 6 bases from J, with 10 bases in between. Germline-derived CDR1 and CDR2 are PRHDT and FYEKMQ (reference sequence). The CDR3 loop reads CASSRIQAGELFF. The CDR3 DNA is TGTGCCAGCAGCCGAATACAAGCCGGGGAGCTGTTTTTT.

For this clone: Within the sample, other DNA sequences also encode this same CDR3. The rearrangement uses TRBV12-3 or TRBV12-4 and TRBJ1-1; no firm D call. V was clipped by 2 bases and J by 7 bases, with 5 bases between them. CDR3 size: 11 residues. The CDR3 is CASSLRGEAFF. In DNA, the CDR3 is TGTGCCAGCAGTTTACGGGGTGAAGCTTTCTTT.

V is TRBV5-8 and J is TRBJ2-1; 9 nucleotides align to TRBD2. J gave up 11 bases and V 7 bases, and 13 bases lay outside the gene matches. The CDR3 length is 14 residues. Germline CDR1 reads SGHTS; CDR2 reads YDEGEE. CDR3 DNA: TGTGCCAGCCGCCCGGGGCTAGCGGGGAACAAGCAGTTCTTC. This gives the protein CASRPGLAGNKQFF.